This T cell receptor (beta chain) was documented in a study of T cell clones after liver transplantation. Study background: TCRbeta sequencing after a pre-transplant mixed lymphocyte reaction identified graft-donor-reactive clones, later tracked in post-transplant blood.

Profiled with immunoSEQ multiplex PCR; TCRdb holds only in-frame clones, not every one. The repertoire holds tens of thousands of clones, with over 85% as singletons. This sample comprised CD8+ T cells from blood, obtained 12 months after liver transplant. The TCR originated in a human patient who received a liver transplant. Some T cells may be provided by the graft donor.

CDR3 bases: TGTGCCAGCAGTTTGGTGGGAGGGCCAGGTGAGCAGTTCTTC. It encodes CASSLVGGPGEQFF. The chain couples TRBV28 to TRBJ2-1; TRBD2 matches 7 bases. V shed 3 bases and J 9 bases; nucleotides not matched to a gene: 8. The CDR3 consists of 14 residues. Looked up from germline, CDR1 is MDHEN and CDR2 is SYDVKM.